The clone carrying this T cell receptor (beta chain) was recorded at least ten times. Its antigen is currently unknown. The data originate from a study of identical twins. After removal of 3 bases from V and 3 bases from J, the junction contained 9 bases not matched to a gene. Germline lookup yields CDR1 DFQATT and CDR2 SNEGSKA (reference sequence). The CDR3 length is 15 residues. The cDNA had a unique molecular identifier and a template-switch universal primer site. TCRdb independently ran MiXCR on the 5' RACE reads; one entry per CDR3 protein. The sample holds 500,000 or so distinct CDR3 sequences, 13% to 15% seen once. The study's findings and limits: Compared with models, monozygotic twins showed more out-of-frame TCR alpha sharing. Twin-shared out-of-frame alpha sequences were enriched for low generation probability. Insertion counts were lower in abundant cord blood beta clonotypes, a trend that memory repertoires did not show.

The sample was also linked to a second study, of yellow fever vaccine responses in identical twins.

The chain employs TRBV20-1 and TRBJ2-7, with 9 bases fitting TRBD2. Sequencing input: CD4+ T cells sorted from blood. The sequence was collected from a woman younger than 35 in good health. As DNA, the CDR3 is TGCAGTGCTAGGCCCGGGACTAGCTTTCTCTACGAGCAGTACTTC. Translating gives CSARPGTSFLYEQYF.